Following are 8 T cell receptor beta chains from one sample sequenced in a study of OX40 agonist ivuxolimab in advanced cancers. Sequencing used immunoSEQ multiplex PCR; TCRdb keeps in-frame clones, though not all of them. The top ten hold approximately 2.6% of the sample, which has just under 85,000 clones, around 84% seen once. Sequenced here: CD4+ or CD8+ T cells sorted from blood, sampled in a trial of the OX40 agonist ivuxolimab. These receptors were collected from an adult with an advanced solid tumor such as melanoma, head and neck, liver or kidney cancer.

The chain links TRBV18 to TRBJ1-5; the match to TRBD1 covers 10 bases. The CDR3 length is 17 residues. The junction had 9 bases not matched to a gene; V was cut back by 0 bases and J by 7 bases. Germline V gene sequence: CDR1 KGHSH, CDR2 LQKENI. The CDR3, as DNA: TGTGCCAGCTCACCACCTTCGGTGACAGGGGGCCTACAGCCCCAGCATTTT. Its translation: CASSPPSVTGGLQPQHF. The whole variable domain, remainder taken from reference TRBV18 and TRBJ1-5, is NAGVMQNPRHLVRRRGQEARLRCSPMKGHSHVYWYRQLPEEGLKFMVYLQKENIIDESGMPKERFSAEFPKEGPSILRIQQVVRGDSAAYFCASSPPSVTGGLQPQHFGDGTRLSIL.

The rearrangement links TRBV7-2 to TRBJ2-5; tentative D call: TRBD2 (6 bases). The J call is uncertain, as TRBJ2-7 better fits the DNA end. The length of the CDR3 is 15 residues. Per the germline V gene, CDR1 is SGHTA and CDR2 is FQGNSA. CDR3 amino acids: CASSPKAGGVYEQYF. DNA of the CDR3: TGTGCCAGCAGCCCGAAAGCGGGCGGGGTATACGAGCAGTACTTC.

CDR3 residues: CASSLVGGHQPQHF. The CDR3 DNA reads TGTGCCAGCAGCTTAGTGGGGGGCCATCAGCCCCAGCATTTT. The V call is TRBV7-2, the J call TRBJ1-5, with D tentatively TRBD1 (6 bases). Germline CDR1 SGHTA, CDR2 FQGNSA. With 1 base removed from V and 5 bases from J, the gap between germline ends came to 9 bases. The CDR3 covers 14 residues. Combining the CDR3 with reference TRBV7-2 and TRBJ1-5 gives the whole variable domain GAGVSQSPSNKVTEKGKDVELRCDPISGHTALYWYRQSLGQGLEFLIYFQGNSAPDKSGLPSDRFSAERTGGSVSTLTIQRTQQEDSAVYLCASSLVGGHQPQHFGDGTRLSIL.

V gene TRBV7-2 combines with J gene TRBJ1-3; a possible D gene is TRBD1 (5 bases). The V end was cut by 3 bases, the J end by 4 bases, with 25 bases between. Germline CDR1 SGHTA, CDR2 FQGNSA. This CDR3 spans 19 amino acids. DNA for the CDR3: TGTGCCAGCAGCTTCCAGGCAGTGGGGGGGTTTAATTCGGGAAACACCATATATTTT. Protein: CASSFQAVGGFNSGNTIYF. Complete variable domain (other parts from reference TRBV7-2 and TRBJ1-3): GAGVSQSPSNKVTEKGKDVELRCDPISGHTALYWYRQSLGQGLEFLIYFQGNSAPDKSGLPSDRFSAERTGGSVSTLTIQRTQQEDSAVYLCASSFQAVGGFNSGNTIYFGEGSWLTVV.

This clone turned up a few times. The chain links TRBV14 to TRBJ1-4; 8 positions match TRBD1. Germline CDR1 is SGHDN and CDR2 is FVKESK. Trimming removed 3 bases from V and 17 bases from J; junction bases left unmatched: 8. The CDR3 has 12 amino acids. This chain's CDR3 is CASSHSPGQAFF. As DNA, the CDR3 is TGTGCCAGCAGCCACTCTCCGGGACAGGCTTTTTTT.

This clone was detected a few times. CDR3 coding DNA: TGTGCCAGCAGTGAAGGTCTGGGCGGCACCGGGGAGCTGTTTTTT. Its protein product is CASSEGLGGTGELFF. V is TRBV2 and J is TRBJ2-2; D remains unclear. Per germline, CDR1 SNHLY and CDR2 FYNNEI. Between the trimmed V and J ends, which lost 1 base and 4 bases, there was a span of 10 bases. This CDR3 region has 15 residues.

The chain uses TRBV7-8 and TRBJ1-3; TRBD1 matches at 9 bases. V lost 5 bases to trimming and J lost 4 bases; unmatched junction nucleotides: 3. Germline V gene lookup returns CDR1 SGHVS and CDR2 FQNEAQ. This CDR3 contains 14 residues. CDR3 in amino acids: CASSPDRGGNTIYF. For the CDR3, the DNA is TGTGCCAGCAGCCCAGACAGGGGGGGAAACACCATATATTTT. The entire variable domain, with the rest obtained from reference TRBV7-8 and TRBJ1-3, is as follows: GAGVSQSPRYKVAKRGQDVALRCDPISGHVSLFWYQQALGQGPEFLTYFQNEAQLDKSGLPSDRFFAERPEGSVSTLKIQRTQQEDSAVYLCASSPDRGGNTIYFGEGSWLTVV.

The chain uses TRBV7-9 and TRBJ2-5; D assignment may be TRBD1 or TRBD2 (5 bases each). The CDR3 has 14 residues. Germline CDR1 and CDR2: SEHNR and FQNEAQ (reference sequence). Trimming stripped 2 bases from V and 9 bases from J, with 16 bases between. The CDR3 region is CASSLTIGTGAQYF. The CDR3, as DNA: TGTGCCAGCAGCTTAACGATAGGGACCGGGGCCCAGTACTTC.